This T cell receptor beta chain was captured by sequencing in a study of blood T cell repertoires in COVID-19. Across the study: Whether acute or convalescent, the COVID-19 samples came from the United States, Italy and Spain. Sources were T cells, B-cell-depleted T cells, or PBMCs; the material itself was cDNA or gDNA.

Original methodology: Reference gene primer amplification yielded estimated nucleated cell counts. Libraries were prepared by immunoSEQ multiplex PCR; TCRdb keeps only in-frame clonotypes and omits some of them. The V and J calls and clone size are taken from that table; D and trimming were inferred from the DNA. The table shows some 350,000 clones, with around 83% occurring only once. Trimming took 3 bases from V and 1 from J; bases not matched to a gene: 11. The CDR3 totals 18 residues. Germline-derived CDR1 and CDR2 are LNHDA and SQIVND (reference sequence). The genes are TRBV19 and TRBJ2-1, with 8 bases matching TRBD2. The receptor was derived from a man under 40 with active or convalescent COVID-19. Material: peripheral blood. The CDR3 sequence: CASSIHGLAGSSYNEQFF. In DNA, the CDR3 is TGTGCCAGTAGTATTCATGGACTAGCAGGAAGTTCCTACAATGAGCAGTTCTTC. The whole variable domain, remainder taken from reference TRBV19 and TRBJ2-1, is DGGITQSPKYLFRKEGQNVTLSCEQNLNHDAMYWYRQDPGQGLRLIYYSQIVNDFQKGDIAEGYSVSREKKESFPLTVTSAQKNPTAFYLCASSIHGLAGSSYNEQFFGPGTRLTVL.